The 23 T cell receptor beta chains in this list originate from one sample, sequenced in a study of response to subunit inactivated influenza vaccine. One entry per CDR3 protein results from TCRdb running MiXCR on the RT-PCR reads. The top ten hold around 2% of the sample, which has 400,000 to 550,000 distinct CDR3 sequences, roughly 23% seen once. This specimen was CD4+ T cells sorted from PBMCs, taken 5 to 6 days after vaccination. These receptors all come from a man in his fifties or sixties who received an inactivated influenza vaccine.

The chain couples TRBV4-1 to TRBJ2-1; 7 bases align to TRBD2. The germline V gene has CDR1 MGHRA and CDR2 YSYEKL. Trimming at V came to 4 bases and at J to 5 bases, leaving 5 bases not matched to a gene. This CDR3 contains 14 residues. The CDR3 spells CASSLRLANNEQFF. CDR3 sequence (DNA): TGCGCCAGCAGCCTTCGACTAGCAAACAATGAGCAGTTCTTC.

This clonotype was counted a few times. This sequence joins TRBV20-1 and TRBJ1-2, with 7 bases that match TRBD1. This CDR3 is built from 13 residues. The V gene end was trimmed by 7 bases and the J gene end by 7 bases; junction bases not matched to a gene: 12. The germline gives CDR1 DFQATT, CDR2 SNEGSKA (reference sequence). Here the CDR3 DNA reads TGCAGTGTCCCACCACGACAGGGCTCTGGCTACACCTTC. It specifies CSVPPRQGSGYTF.

The chain recombines TRBV12-3 or TRBV12-4 with TRBJ1-5, with 10 bases lining up with TRBD1. V lost 10 bases to trimming and J lost 6 bases; unmatched junction nucleotides: 27. The CDR3 spans 20 residues. CDR3 DNA: TGTGCCACCGAGGGGTGGGACAGGGGATCGGACTCCGGCAAGGGTCAGCCCCAGCATTTT. This sequence encodes CATEGWDRGSDSGKGQPQHF.

This chain joins TRBV7-9 and TRBJ2-1; TRBD2 matches 12 bases. V gave up 5 bases and J gave up 10 bases; unmatched junction bases: 9. The CDR3 contains 15 residues. Germline loops: CDR1 SEHNR, CDR2 FQNEAQ (reference sequence). CDR3 DNA sequence: TGTGCCAGCAGCCCCCGGACTAGCGGGATGGCAGAGCAGTTCTTC. Encoded protein: CASSPRTSGMAEQFF.

J is TRBJ1-4 and V is TRBV4-1; TRBD1 aligns across 8 bases. CDR1 MGHRA and CDR2 YSYEKL come from the germline V gene. The CDR3 has 16 amino acids. J lost 7 bases, V lost 1 base, and 8 bases had no gene match. CDR3 sequence: CASSQVAGQGSEKLFF. The CDR3 DNA sequence: TGCGCCAGCAGCCAAGTGGCAGGACAGGGTAGTGAAAAACTGTTTTTT.

The V gene is TRBV7-8, the J gene TRBJ2-5; 9 bases fit TRBD2. After removal of 1 base from V and 7 bases from J, the junction contained 13 bases not matched to a gene. CDR1 is SGHVS and CDR2 is FQNEAQ in the germline V gene. The CDR3 spans 17 residues. The CDR3 coding sequence is TGTGCCAGCAGCTTAGGCGCGTATAGCGGGGGTAGGGGGACCCAGTACTTC. It specifies CASSLGAYSGGRGTQYF.

This clonotype has a handful of counts. As DNA, the CDR3 is TGCAGTGCCGTCTATGAGTTCAATGAGCAGTTCTTC. Protein product: CSAVYEFNEQFF. This chain links TRBV20-1 with TRBJ2-1; D is ambiguous. Looked up from germline, CDR1 is DFQATT and CDR2 is SNEGSKA (reference sequence). The CDR3 totals 12 residues. Trimming left V 6 bases short and J 6 bases short, with 12 bases between.

This sequence joins TRBV5-1 and TRBJ2-5, with TRBD2 matching over 11 bases. The CDR3 consists of 16 residues. The V segment lost 1 base and the J segment 3 bases; nucleotides outside the gene matches: 5. CDR1 and CDR2 (germline): SGHRS, YFSETQ. CDR3 sequence reads: CASSLMSSGRKETQYF. Written as DNA, the CDR3 is TGCGCCAGCAGCTTGATGTCTAGCGGGAGGAAAGAGACCCAGTACTTC.

The V gene is TRBV6-2 or TRBV6-3, the J gene TRBJ2-1; TRBD2 matches at 9 bases. Trimming at V came to 6 bases and at J to 2 bases, leaving 5 bases not matched to a gene. The CDR3 is 15 amino acids. The V gene's germline CDR1 is MNHEY and CDR2 SVGEGT. CDR3 in amino acids: CASRLAGSAYNEQFF. In nucleotides, the CDR3 is TGTGCCAGCAGGCTAGCGGGGAGTGCCTACAATGAGCAGTTCTTC.

This clonotype has only a few counts. The V gene is TRBV20-1, the J gene TRBJ2-5, with 15 bases aligning to TRBD2. CDR1 DFQATT and CDR2 SNEGSKA come from the germline V gene (reference sequence). The ends lost 0 bases at V and 4 bases at J; junction bases unmatched: 6. The CDR3 runs 17 residues. CDR3 coding DNA: TGCAGTGCTAGAGATCCACGGACTAGCGGGGGGGTAGAGACCCAGTACTTC. It yields the protein CSARDPRTSGGVETQYF.

This chain connects TRBV6-1 to TRBJ1-2; TRBD1 matches at 10 bases. The trim removed 5 bases at V and 11 bases at J, leaving 11 bases unmatched. The CDR3 consists of 14 residues. Germline values: CDR1 MNHNS, CDR2 SASEGT. The CDR3 loop reads CASSPGQGPFFYTF. CDR3 coding DNA: TGTGCCAGCAGTCCGGGACAGGGGCCATTCTTTTACACCTTC.

The V gene is TRBV29-1, the J gene TRBJ1-3, with D unclear. Germline V gene data show CDR1 as SQVTM and CDR2 as ANQGSEA. V lost 0 bases and J lost 0, with 6 bases in between. This CDR3 has 14 amino acids. CDR3 sequence (DNA): TGCAGCGTTGAAGACGCGCGCTCTGGAAACACCATATATTTT. This translates into CSVEDARSGNTIYF.

This clonotype was seen a few times. V usage is TRBV29-1 and J usage is TRBJ1-1; D may be TRBD1 (5 bases). Looked up from germline, CDR1 is SQVTM and CDR2 is ANQGSEA. The V end was cut by 5 bases, the J end by 4 bases, with 8 bases between. The CDR3 totals 11 residues. The CDR3 DNA reads as TGCAGCGTTTCGGGGGGCACTGAAGCTTTCTTT. It is translated as CSVSGGTEAFF.

This clonotype was seen at least ten times. The V and J genes are TRBV9 and TRBJ2-7; 8 bases are a match to TRBD2. CDR3 length: 16 residues. J lost 4 bases, V lost 4 bases, and 13 bases had no gene match. Per the germline V gene, CDR1 is SGDLS and CDR2 is YYNGEE. CDR3 in DNA: TGTGCCAGCAGCTCAGGAGGCGGGACTAGTATTTACGAGCAGTACTTC. Its translation: CASSSGGGTSIYEQYF.

This clonotype has more than one count but fewer than ten. The V gene is TRBV5-1, the J gene TRBJ2-7; possible D gene TRBD2, 5 bases. Trimming shortened V by 3 bases and J by 5 bases, and 18 bases separated the two germline ends. The CDR3 length is 15 residues. Germline values: CDR1 SGHRS, CDR2 YFSETQ. The CDR3 loop reads CASSWTGVGSHEQYF. CDR3 nucleotides: TGCGCCAGCAGCTGGACCGGGGTAGGTTCCCACGAGCAGTACTTC.

This clonotype was found a few times. This chain connects TRBV20-1 to TRBJ1-4; D perhaps matches TRBD1 (6 bases). The V gene lost 4 bases and the J gene lost 9 bases, with 12 bases spanning the gap. Germline assignment: CDR1 DFQATT and CDR2 SNEGSKA (reference sequence). This CDR3 spans 12 amino acids. The CDR3 DNA sequence: TGCAGTGCTACCGGGACACCGAAAAAACTGTTTTTT. This sequence encodes CSATGTPKKLFF.

This clonotype has a handful of counts. The CDR3 reads CASSLTVGTEAFF. The CDR3 nucleotides read TGCGCCAGCAGCCTCACGGTGGGCACTGAAGCTTTCTTT. V and J are TRBV5-1 and TRBJ1-1; D call uncertain. This CDR3 region has 13 residues. V shed 4 bases and J shed 4 bases, with 11 bases lying between them. Germline V gives CDR1 SGHRS, CDR2 YFSETQ.

This clonotype was observed a handful of times. Here the CDR3 reads CASSLVAQGLQPQHF. DNA of the CDR3: TGTGCCAGCAGCTTAGTCGCCCAGGGGCTTCAGCCCCAGCATTTT. The chain employs TRBV7-2 and TRBJ1-5; TRBD1 might be the D (6 bases). Germline loops: CDR1 SGHTA, CDR2 FQGNSA. There are 15 residues in the CDR3. The V end was cut by 1 base, the J end by 6 bases, with 13 bases between.

A few counts support this clonotype. The V call is TRBV5-5, the J call TRBJ1-1; D may be TRBD1 (6 bases). Trimming left V 4 bases short and J 0 bases short, with 16 bases between. This CDR3 comprises 16 residues. Germline V CDR1 and CDR2: SGHKS, YYEKEE (reference sequence). The CDR3 coding sequence is TGTGCCAGCAGCCGAGGGGGGGTTGGAATGAACACTGAAGCTTTCTTT. Translation gives CASSRGGVGMNTEAFF.

V is TRBV6-1 and J is TRBJ1-5; possibly TRBD1 for D (5 bases). The CDR3 has 14 residues. Germline CDR1 MNHNS, CDR2 SASEGT. Trimming stripped 4 bases from V and 6 bases from J, with 13 bases between. CDR3 protein: CASSVGDGGQPQHF. DNA of the CDR3: TGTGCCAGCAGTGTCGGGGACGGGGGTCAGCCCCAGCATTTT.

The V call is TRBV12-3 or TRBV12-4, the J call TRBJ1-2, with 9 bases identical to TRBD1. Trimming at V came to 2 bases and at J to 2 bases, leaving 3 bases not matched to a gene. This CDR3 has 15 residues. The CDR3 loop is CASSLLTGGNYGYTF. DNA of the CDR3: TGTGCCAGCAGTTTACTAACAGGGGGCAACTATGGCTACACCTTC.

About this clonotype: The DNA is left out, because the CDR3 cannot be placed on it with certainty; the CDR3 is given as TCRdb lists it. The chain recombines TRBV6-5 with TRBJ1-1; no DNA check was done on the table's D call, TRBD1. Germline CDR1 and CDR2: MNHEY and SVGAGI. The CDR3 spans 15 amino acids, including both terminal residues. The CDR3 here is CASSSSTTGGTEAFF.

The chain is built from TRBV7-2 and TRBJ2-6; no reliable D call. Germline V lookup: CDR1 SGHTA, CDR2 FQGNSA. V gave up 3 bases and J gave up 1 base, with 7 bases separating them. The CDR3 is 15 residues long. The CDR3 bases are TGTGCCAGCAGCTTTCCGACTTCTGGGGCCAACGTCCTGACTTTC. Protein product: CASSFPTSGANVLTF.